The present entry profiles one T cell receptor (beta chain) with its context. The source of the sample is a study of blood T cell repertoires in COVID-19. Study information: COVID-19 samples collected from the United States, Italy and Spain covered acute and convalescent phases. Sample material is recorded as cDNA or gDNA derived from T cells, B-cell-depleted T cells, or PBMCs.

Authors' analysis steps: Scientists estimated how many nucleated cells there were by amplifying reference gene primers. Using immunoSEQ multiplex PCR, the repertoire was profiled, and TCRdb retains in-frame clones only, with some absent. D and trimming were read from the DNA, whereas the V and J calls and clone size are those reported in that table. This table has around 300,000 clones, 80% to 90% appearing once. The CDR3 is 12 amino acids. V was pared by 6 bases and J by 2 bases, with 3 bases of the junction left unmatched. Germline lookup yields CDR1 SQVTM and CDR2 ANQGSEA. The source material was peripheral blood. The rearrangement joins TRBV29-1 to TRBJ1-2; 7 bases are shared with TRBD1. This TCR was sampled from a woman in her 40s with acute or convalescent COVID-19. The CDR3 nucleotides read TGCAGCGTCGACAGGGACAACTATGGCTACACCTTC. It translates to CSVDRDNYGYTF.